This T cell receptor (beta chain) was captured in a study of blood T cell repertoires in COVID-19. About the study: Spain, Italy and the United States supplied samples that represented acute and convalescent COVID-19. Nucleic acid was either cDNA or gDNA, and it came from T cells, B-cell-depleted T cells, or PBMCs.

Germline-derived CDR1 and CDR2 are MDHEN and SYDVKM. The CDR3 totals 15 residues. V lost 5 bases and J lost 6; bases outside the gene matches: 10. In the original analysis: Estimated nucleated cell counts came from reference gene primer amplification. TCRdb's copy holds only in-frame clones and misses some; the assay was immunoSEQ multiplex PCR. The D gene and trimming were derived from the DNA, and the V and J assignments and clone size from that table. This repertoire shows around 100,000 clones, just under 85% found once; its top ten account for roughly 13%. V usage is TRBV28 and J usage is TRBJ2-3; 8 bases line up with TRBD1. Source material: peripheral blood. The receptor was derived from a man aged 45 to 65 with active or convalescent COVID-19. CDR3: CASSKDRDVTDTQYF. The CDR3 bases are TGTGCCAGCAGTAAGGACAGGGATGTTACCGATACGCAGTATTTT.